This TCR beta chain was observed in a study of T cell responses to AZD1222 COVID-19 vaccine. Overall study: Whether given at about 4 or about 12 weeks, second doses were pooled. The study, taken as a whole, reports: Mostly white British, mostly female donors; authors suggested clonal diversity may be underestimated. Just a handful of people given AZD1222 tested seropositive at baseline. Reportedly, nearly half the spike-specific TCRs target unmutated variant regions.

Sequencing used immunoSEQ multiplex PCR; TCRdb keeps in-frame clones, though not all of them. Among more than 100,000 clones listed, roughly 90% were seen once. The ends lost 6 bases at V and 7 bases at J; junction bases unmatched: 6. CDR3 length: 14 residues. From germline, CDR1 is WSHSY and CDR2 SAAADI. On this clone: Its antigen is not known.

Material: peripheral blood, obtained on day 0 of AZD1222 vaccination. V is TRBV10-2 and J is TRBJ1-6, with TRBD1 identical over 7 bases. The receptor was isolated from an adult in good health. The CDR3 here is CASSPRTGNSPLHF. The CDR3 nucleotides are TGCGCCAGCAGCCCGCGGACAGGCAATTCACCCCTCCACTTT.